The rows below give T cell receptor beta chains drawn from one sample of a study of blood T cell repertoires in COVID-19. Assay used: immunoSEQ multiplex PCR; TCRdb lists only in-frame clones, some missing. Among about 220,000 clones, about four fifths were seen once, and the ten largest hold 3.6%. Specimen: peripheral blood. All receptors derive from a woman aged 80 or older with acute or convalescent COVID-19. Both conserved end residues are part of each CDR3. The D gene is left open where the match is weak. Where a row states a size, it is once, few, many or the class of an expanded clone; other rows omit it.

TRBV28	-	TRBJ1-1	-	CASSPYGQQLTEAFF	TGTGCCAGCAGTCCCTATGGGCAGCAACTCACTGAAGCTTTCTTT
TRBV18	-	TRBJ1-2	TRBD1	CASSPGTGEYGYTF	TGTGCCAGCTCACCGGGGACAGGGGAATATGGCTACACCTTC
TRBV10-3	-	TRBJ1-6	-	CAISEGGSYNSPLHF	TGTGCCATCAGTGAGGGGGGGTCCTATAATTCACCCCTCCACTTT
TRBV12-5	-	TRBJ2-7	-	CASGLSNTYEQYF	TGTGCTAGTGGTTTGTCAAACACCTACGAGCAGTACTTC
TRBV7-3	-	TRBJ1-3	TRBD1	CASSLRGTGGHTGNTIYF	TGTGCCAGCAGCTTAAGGGGGACAGGGGGCCACACTGGAAACACCATATATTTT
TRBV12-3/TRBV12-4	-	TRBJ2-7	TRBD1	CASRTTGKREQYF	TGTGCCAGCAGAACGACAGGGAAGCGAGAGCAGTACTTC
TRBV12-5	-	TRBJ1-2	-	CASGLEGVRGYTF	TGTGCTAGTGGTTTAGAAGGAGTAAGAGGCTACACCTTC
TRBV27	-	TRBJ2-2	TRBD2	CASNKGGMNTGELFF	TGTGCCAGCAATAAGGGAGGGATGAACACCGGGGAGCTGTTTTTT
TRBV4-2	-	TRBJ2-3	TRBD2	CASSQDRIRGVGADTQYF	TGTGCCAGCAGCCAAGATCGGATTCGGGGGGTGGGGGCAGATACGCAGTATTTT
TRBV3-1/TRBV3-2	-	TRBJ1-1	-	CASSQEARVTAFF	TGTGCCAGCAGCCAAGAAGCCAGGGTGACAGCTTTCTTT
TRBV4-1	few	TRBJ1-2	-	CASSPWTETNYGYTF	TGCGCCAGCAGCCCCTGGACAGAAACTAACTATGGCTACACCTTC
TRBV24-1	-	TRBJ1-5	-	CATSRGFDQPQHF	TGTGCCACCAGTCGGGGATTCGATCAGCCCCAGCATTTT
TRBV5-4	-	TRBJ1-1	-	CASSLEQNTEAFF	TGTGCCAGCAGCTTGGAACAGAACACTGAAGCTTTCTTT
TRBV3-1/TRBV3-2	-	TRBJ1-2	TRBD1	CASSPPTGLRVYGYTF	TGTGCCAGCAGTCCACCGACAGGGTTAAGGGTTTATGGCTACACCTTC
TRBV6-1	-	TRBJ1-2	TRBD1	CASSAEPGQGFYGYTF	TGTGCCAGCAGTGCCGAGCCGGGACAGGGGTTCTATGGCTACACCTTC
TRBV10-3	-	TRBJ2-2	TRBD1	CAIKGQGDIGELFF	TGTGCCATCAAAGGACAGGGGGATATCGGGGAGCTGTTTTTT
TRBV27	few	TRBJ1-1	TRBD1	CASSFGTGIEAFF	TGTGCCAGCAGTTTTGGGACAGGCATTGAAGCTTTCTTT
TRBV27	-	TRBJ1-1	-	CASHRWGRGNTEAFF	TGTGCCAGCCACCGCTGGGGGCGCGGGAACACTGAAGCTTTCTTT
TRBV5-1	-	TRBJ1-6	TRBD1	CASSLEQGAFSPLHF	TGCGCCAGCAGCTTGGAACAGGGGGCATTTTCACCCCTCCACTTT
TRBV30	-	TRBJ1-6	-	CAWMPGQMGNSPLHF	TGTGCCTGGATGCCCGGACAGATGGGTAATTCACCCCTCCACTTT
TRBV27	-	TRBJ1-2	TRBD1	CASSFNTGGDGYTF	TGTGCCAGCAGTTTCAACACAGGGGGCGATGGCTACACCTTC
TRBV4-2	-	TRBJ2-7	TRBD1	CASSQGQGVMYEQYF	TGTGCCAGCAGCCAAGGACAGGGGGTCATGTACGAGCAGTACTTC
TRBV3-1/TRBV3-2	-	TRBJ1-2	-	CASSLRTASLSGYTF	TGTGCCAGCAGCCTCCGGACAGCCTCTCTCTCTGGCTACACCTTC
TRBV29-1	once	TRBJ1-5	TRBD1	CSAGAGGDSLEHF	TGCAGCGCCGGAGCAGGAGGGGACAGCCTTGAGCATTTT
TRBV19	-	TRBJ1-5	TRBD1	CASSTPGQGNNQPQHF	TGTGCCAGTAGTACACCGGGACAGGGAAACAATCAGCCCCAGCATTTT
TRBV11-2	-	TRBJ2-3	TRBD1	CASSLSWTGGADTQYF	TGTGCCAGCAGCTTATCATGGACAGGGGGCGCAGATACGCAGTATTTT
TRBV19	medium-sized	TRBJ2-3	-	CASSKGGSHTDTQYF	TGTGCCAGTAGTAAGGGAGGCTCCCACACAGATACGCAGTATTTT
TRBV10-1	-	TRBJ1-1	-	CASSVGQSSPMNTEAFF	TGCGCCAGCAGTGTGGGGCAGAGCTCCCCCATGAACACTGAAGCTTTCTTT